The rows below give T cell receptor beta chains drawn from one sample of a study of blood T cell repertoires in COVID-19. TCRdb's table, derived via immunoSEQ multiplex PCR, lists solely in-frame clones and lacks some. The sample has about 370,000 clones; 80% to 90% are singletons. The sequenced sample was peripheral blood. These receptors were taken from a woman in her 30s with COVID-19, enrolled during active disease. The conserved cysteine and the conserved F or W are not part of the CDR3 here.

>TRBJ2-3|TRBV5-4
ASSLALAASTDTQY
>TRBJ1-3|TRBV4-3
ASSRYSNPGNTIY
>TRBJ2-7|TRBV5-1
ASSSSTGTRNYEQY
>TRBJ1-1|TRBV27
ASSLFGGARNTEAF
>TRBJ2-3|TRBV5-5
ASSLPSSVDTDTQY
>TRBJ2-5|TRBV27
ASSLGGFETQY
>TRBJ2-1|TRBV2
ASSRLAGGYNEQF
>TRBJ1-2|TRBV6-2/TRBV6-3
ASSPGQGADYGYT
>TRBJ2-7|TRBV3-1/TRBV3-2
ASSQAGTGAPYEQY
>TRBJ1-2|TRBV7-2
ASSLGQENGYT
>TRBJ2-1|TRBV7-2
ASSLTRFYNEQF